These 10 T cell receptor beta chains came from one sample sequenced in a study of blood T cell repertoires in COVID-19. Only in-frame clones appear in the TCRdb table, and some are missing; sequencing was by immunoSEQ multiplex PCR. The sample lists under 300,000 clones, around 86% seen once, with around 11% in the top ten. The sequenced material came from peripheral blood. Receptor source: a woman aged 60-75 years with active or convalescent COVID-19.

This clone showed up just a few times. The chain employs TRBV7-6 and TRBJ2-3, with 8 nucleotides matching TRBD2. This CDR3 spans 15 amino acids. J was trimmed by 1 base and V by 5 bases; bases with no gene match: 5. Germline values: CDR1 SGHVS, CDR2 FNYEAQ. CDR3 sequence: CASSPTSARTDTQYF. The CDR3 DNA is TGTGCCAGCAGCCCGACTAGCGCCCGCACAGATACGCAGTATTTT.

The chain employs TRBV29-1 and TRBJ1-1; D might be TRBD1 (6 bases). Trimming took off 6 bases at V and 1 base at J, with 24 bases between the two ends. The V gene's germline CDR1 is SQVTM and CDR2 ANQGSEA. This CDR3 spans 17 amino acids. The CDR3 sequence: CSVQVRGGRVRNTEAFF. Written as DNA, the CDR3 is TGCAGCGTCCAGGTCCGAGGGGGGAGGGTAAGGAACACTGAAGCTTTCTTT. The whole variable domain, filled in from reference TRBV29-1 and TRBJ1-1, reads SAVISQKPSRDICQRGTSLTIQCQVDSQVTMMFWYRQQPGQSLTLIATANQGSEATYESGFVIDKFPISRPNLTFSTLTVSNMSPEDSSIYLCSVQVRGGRVRNTEAFFGQGTRLTVV.

This clone was seen a handful of times. The chain couples TRBV6-4 to TRBJ1-6, with 9 nucleotides matching TRBD1. CDR1 and CDR2 (germline): MRHNA, SNTAGT. Unmatched junction bases numbered 6, after V lost 3 bases and J lost 9 bases. The CDR3 totals 15 residues. The CDR3 loop is CASSDTTGGGSPLHF. The CDR3 coding sequence is TGTGCCAGCAGTGATACGACAGGGGGGGGTTCACCCCTCCACTTT.

The V call is TRBV2, the J call TRBJ1-4, with 8 bases fitting TRBD1. This CDR3 contains 14 residues. J lost 7 bases, V lost 6 bases, and 7 bases had no gene match. Germline CDR1 SNHLY, CDR2 FYNNEI. CDR3 DNA sequence: TGTGCCAGCAGAACGACAGGGGTTGGTGAAAAACTGTTTTTT. It yields the protein CASRTTGVGEKLFF.

This chain connects TRBV7-2 to TRBJ1-3; D may be TRBD1 (5 bases). CDR3 size: 16 residues. Trimming stripped 3 bases from V and 0 bases from J, with 12 bases between. CDR1 is SGHTA, CDR2 FQGNSA, per germline. The CDR3 reads CASSFGPGSSGNTIYF. The CDR3 DNA is TGTGCCAGCAGCTTCGGCCCAGGGTCCTCTGGAAACACCATATATTTT.

The chain couples TRBV7-3 to TRBJ1-1; no firm D call. CDR3 length: 13 amino acids. Germline-derived CDR1 and CDR2 are SGHTA and FQGTGA. The V and J ends lost 4 bases and 0 bases respectively, with 6 bases between them. CDR3 coding DNA: TGTGCCAGCAGCTCATCAATGAACACTGAAGCTTTCTTT. As protein: CASSSSMNTEAFF.

This clone was observed once. This sequence joins TRBV6-5 and TRBJ2-7, with 7 nucleotides matching TRBD2. Unmatched junction bases numbered 9, after V lost 7 bases and J lost 6 bases. The CDR3 length is 13 residues. Per germline, CDR1 MNHEY and CDR2 SVGAGI. CDR3 in amino acids: CASKERGTSEQYF. The DNA for the CDR3 is TGTGCCAGCAAAGAGCGGGGAACCTCCGAGCAGTACTTC.

V and J are TRBV18 and TRBJ2-7, with D possibly TRBD2 on 5 matching bases. Germline V gene lookup returns CDR1 KGHSH and CDR2 LQKENI. The V end lost 3 bases, the J end lost 1 base, and 7 bases lay between the germline ends. CDR3 length: 13 amino acids. The CDR3 protein is CASSPGLSYEQYF. In nucleotides, the CDR3 is TGTGCCAGCTCACCTGGACTGTCCTACGAGCAGTACTTC.

J is TRBJ2-1 and V is TRBV9; TRBD2 matches at 10 bases. CDR3 length: 15 residues. J lost 5 bases, V lost 3 bases, and 5 bases had no gene match. The germline V gene has CDR1 SGDLS and CDR2 YYNGEE. CDR3 loop: CASSASGGVHNEQFF. CDR3 DNA: TGTGCCAGCAGCGCCAGCGGGGGGGTCCACAATGAGCAGTTCTTC.

This sequence joins TRBV19 and TRBJ1-2, with a weak D call TRBD1 (5 bases). Trimming pared 5 bases from V and 2 bases from J, leaving 15 bases between. Germline V gene lookup returns CDR1 LNHDA and CDR2 SQIVND (reference sequence). The CDR3 covers 15 residues. CDR3 amino acids: CASSGTSTGNYGYTF. In nucleotides, the CDR3 is TGTGCCAGTAGTGGGACTTCGACGGGGAACTATGGCTACACCTTC.